This record concerns one T cell receptor beta chain sequence. Its antigen has not been determined. No quality values exist for individual bases; no much larger clone is one base distant. This specimen belongs to a study of T cells in localized non-small cell lung cancer (dated by TCRdb to 2018 to 2020). Regarding the study in general: Comparing tumors with uninvolved tumor-adjacent lungs, the study looked at the T cell repertoires of 236 patients with early-stage NSCLC. All 250 or so NSCLC patients in the cohort were treatment-naive and had localized lung tumors that were resected. NSCLC patients had a mean age of roughly 64 years, and fewer than 150 were male and 85 to 110 female. Results and caveats for the whole study, not just this receptor: A median of 57 of the top 100 tumor clones turned up in the paired uninvolved adjacent lung, and approximately 30 of those clones also ranked among the top 100 of that same adjacent lung. Multi-region tumor sequencing was not performed, so intratumor heterogeneity could not be excluded. The highest T cell clonality was observed in uninvolved tumor-adjacent lung, where clonality exceeded that of tumor, suggesting that antigenic responses were more focused in uninvolved tumor-adjacent lung. Since the design was exploratory, TCR variables were selected using unadjusted p-values with no false-discovery rate correction. Higher T cell density in blood was associated with longer overall survival, whereas higher clonality in adjacent lung was associated with shorter survival.

At diagnosis, tumor, uninvolved tumor-adjacent lung and peripheral blood were collected and then preserved as a mix of FFPE and fresh-frozen material. For TCR repertoire profiling, blood samples were analyzed as peripheral blood mononuclear cells. Trimming leaves V shorter by 5 bases and J shorter by 6 bases, with the junction holding 7 bases beyond the gene matches. According to the germline V gene (reference sequence), CDR1 reads MNHEY and CDR2 reads SMNVEV. The CDR3 holds 14 amino acids from the cysteine to the phenylalanine. The only DNA kept is the CDR3, 42 bases in frame from the first base. The immunoSEQ Assay was used to sequence TCR beta CDR3 regions from DNA. From the authors' description of their analysis: To compute T cell density, TCR beta template counts were normalized to usable DNA, which was estimated by amplifying housekeeping genes. Richness was estimated with the preseqR package, extrapolating to 400,000 templates for PBMC samples and 120,000 templates for tissue samples. Clonality was calculated as one minus Pielou's evenness. Tissue-enriched TCRs were identified by differential abundance testing using productive amino-acid clonotypes, minimum total count 5 and alpha 0.1. The Jaccard Index and the Morisita Overlap Index were used to quantify repertoire overlap between compartments. TCR beta CDR3s were clustered by GLIPH together with public tetramer-defined viral CDR3s, and at least three viral sequences plus V-gene enrichment were required for viral motifs. The clones in this table, taken by TCRdb from immuneACCESS, are in-frame only. Not every clone is retained; where verified, under half of the shortfall comes from an unresolved V gene, and the cause of the rest is unknown. That table supplies the V and J calls and clone size; D and trimming were determined from the DNA. This sample gives some 10,000 clones in total; 85% of them show up just once. Around 8.6% of the sample rests with the top ten.

The rearranged segments are TRBV27 and TRBJ2-1, and 7 junctional nucleotides match TRBD2. This sequence originates from a male donor older than 55 with stage III lung adenocarcinoma. The input for sequencing was peripheral blood, taken before any cancer treatment. The CDR3 region has the sequence CASSPPGTTNEQFF. The bases are TGTGCCAGCAGTCCCCCCGGGACTACCAATGAGCAGTTCTTC.